The 20 T cell receptor beta chains in this list originate from one sample, sequenced in a study of cytomegalovirus exposure and HLA in healthy donors (dated by TCRdb to 2017 to 2019). Receptor amplification or capture employed the immunoSEQ multiplex PCR assay. The multiplex PCR relied on a mix of 60 forward primers for TCR Vbeta segments and 13 reverse primers for TCR Jbeta segments. What TCRdb holds here is the immuneACCESS table cut down to in-frame rearrangements. Part of the clones is not present; checked against another copy, under half of the missing clones reflect an unresolved V gene, and the others are unexplained. Within this sample are some 120,000 clones, with around 73% of them counted one time only. The ten largest clones take up 1% to 1.5% of the sample. The material sequenced was PBMCs. Every receptor here comes from a man in his fifties in good health and CMV-seronegative.

V is TRBV10-3 and J is TRBJ2-1, with D tentatively TRBD2 (5 bases). This CDR3 contains 13 residues. Germline values: CDR1 ENHRY, CDR2 SYGVKD. V was trimmed by 3 bases and J by 7 bases, leaving 10 bases between them. The CDR3 loop is CAISDLEGNEQFF. The CDR3, as DNA: TGTGCCATCAGTGATCTCGAGGGAAATGAGCAGTTCTTC.

The chain recombines TRBV5-6 with TRBJ2-5; TRBD2 matches 12 bases. V lost 4 bases to trimming and J lost 3 bases; unmatched junction nucleotides: 16. The CDR3 totals 19 residues. Looked up from germline, CDR1 is SGHDT and CDR2 is YYEEEE. CDR3 sequence (DNA): TGTGCCAGCAGCCGATTCCGACTAGCGGGAGTGGTGGGGAAAGAGACCCAGTACTTC. It codes for CASSRFRLAGVVGKETQYF. The full variable domain, in which reference TRBV5-6 and TRBJ2-5 provide the parts outside the CDR3, is DAGVTQSPTHLIKTRGQQVTLRCSPKSGHDTVSWYQQALGQGPQFIFQYYEEEERQRGNFPDRFSGHQFPNYSSELNVNALLLGDSALYLCASSRFRLAGVVGKETQYFGPGTRLLVL.

Concerning this clone: One end of the junction is discordant with germline, which a read error may explain. The chain links TRBV6-4 to TRBJ2-1; 10 nucleotides line up with TRBD2. The CDR3 loop spans 16 amino acids. Germline assignment: CDR1 MRHNA and CDR2 SNTAGT. The CDR3: CASSSPGTSVGPSMVF. CDR3 nucleotides: TGTGCCAGCAGTTCCCCCGGGACTAGCGTCGGTCCGAGCATGGTCTTC.

This chain's CDR3 is CASSNKETETQYF. The CDR3, as DNA: TGCGCCAGCAGTAACAAAGAGACTGAGACCCAGTACTTC. This chain connects TRBV5-1 to TRBJ2-5, with D hard to call. CDR3 length: 13 residues. Trimming left V 5 bases short and J 5 bases short, with 13 bases between. The germline CDR1 and CDR2 sequences are SGHRS and YFSETQ.

The chain recombines TRBV7-8 with TRBJ2-2, with a weak D call TRBD2 (6 bases). CDR3 length: 15 amino acids. V was pared by 3 bases and J by 5 bases, with 13 bases between. The germline V gene encodes CDR1 SGHVS and CDR2 FQNEAQ. The CDR3 region is CASSFGGGLTGELFF. In nucleotides, the CDR3 is TGTGCCAGCAGCTTCGGCGGAGGGCTTACCGGGGAGCTGTTTTTT.

The rearrangement uses TRBV2 and TRBJ1-5; D remains ambiguous. Trimming cost V 4 bases and J 0 bases, with 10 bases left between them. This CDR3 is built from 15 residues. Germline CDR1 and CDR2: SNHLY and FYNNEI. This CDR3 reads CASSVREYSNQPQHF. The CDR3 DNA follows: TGTGCCAGCAGTGTACGGGAATATAGCAATCAGCCCCAGCATTTT. Supplemented by reference TRBV2 and TRBJ1-5, the full variable domain reads EPEVTQTPSHQVTQMGQEVILRCVPISNHLYFYWYRQILGQKVEFLVSFYNNEISEKSEIFDDQFSVERPDGSNFTLKIRSTKLEDSAMYFCASSVREYSNQPQHFGDGTRLSIL.

The chain employs TRBV10-2 and TRBJ1-3, with D maybe TRBD1 (5 bases). Germline CDR1 reads WSHSY; CDR2 reads SAAADI. Between the trimmed V and J ends, which lost 2 bases and 0 bases, there was a span of 8 bases. This CDR3 has 15 residues. The CDR3 DNA follows: TGCGCCAGCAGTGAGGGGGCTTTCTCTGGAAACACCATATATTTT. It codes for CASSEGAFSGNTIYF.

Judged by abundance, this clone is medium-sized. V gene TRBV19 combines with J gene TRBJ2-1, with 7 bases identical to TRBD2. The CDR3 spans 14 residues. V was clipped by 9 bases and J by 7 bases; unmatched bases: 12. The germline gives CDR1 LNHDA, CDR2 SQIVND (reference sequence). The CDR3 coding sequence is TGTGCCAGCAGGGCGCGGACTAGGTCAAATGAGCAGTTCTTC. This sequence encodes CASRARTRSNEQFF. Full variable domain (remainder filled in from reference TRBV19 and TRBJ2-1): DGGITQSPKYLFRKEGQNVTLSCEQNLNHDAMYWYRQDPGQGLRLIYYSQIVNDFQKGDIAEGYSVSREKKESFPLTVTSAQKNPTAFYLCASRARTRSNEQFFGPGTRLTVL.

As for this clone: No conserved phenylalanine or tryptophan ends this CDR3, so it is likely a read error. This rearrangement joins TRBV6-1 to TRBJ2-7; 7 bases fit TRBD1. The J segment lost 5 bases and the V segment lost 4 bases, leaving 5 bases of the junction unmatched. Germline V CDR1 and CDR2: MNHNS, SASEGT. The CDR3 totals 13 residues. The DNA of the CDR3 is TGTGCCAGCAGTGTACAGGGGACCCACGAGCAGTACTCC. This encodes CASSVQGTHEQYS.

This chain uses TRBV7-3 with TRBJ2-1; TRBD2 aligns across 9 bases. V trimming: 2 bases; J trimming: 8 bases; junction bases outside the gene matches: 7. This CDR3 comprises 15 residues. Germline CDR1 reads SGHTA; CDR2 reads FQGTGA. CDR3 in amino acids: CASSLAGGPGYEQFF. CDR3 nucleotides: TGTGCCAGCAGCTTAGCGGGAGGGCCCGGGTATGAGCAGTTCTTC.

This chain links TRBV15 with TRBJ1-2; a weak D match, TRBD1 (6 bases). Trimming left V 0 bases short and J 7 bases short, with 18 bases between. This CDR3 has 16 residues. CDR1 and CDR2 from the germline V gene are LNHNV and YYDKDF (reference sequence). CDR3 loop: CATSRENYRAFGGYTF. The CDR3 coding sequence is TGTGCCACCAGCAGAGAGAATTACAGGGCCTTCGGTGGCTACACCTTC.

This clone has only one observation. This rearrangement joins TRBV25-1 to TRBJ2-3; D might be TRBD1 (7 bases). The CDR3 loop spans 15 amino acids. Germline lookup yields CDR1 MGHDK and CDR2 SYGVNS. V was pared by 6 bases and J by 6 bases, with 19 bases between. DNA of the CDR3: TGTGCCAGCAGGCAGACGGTACAGGGGAGGGATACGCAGTATTTT. It is translated as CASRQTVQGRDTQYF.

The rearrangement uses TRBV19 and TRBJ2-1; 8 bases agree with TRBD2. The CDR3 is made up of 15 amino acids. CDR1 LNHDA and CDR2 SQIVND come from the germline V gene (reference sequence). V shed 3 bases, J shed 6 bases, and the junction held 7 bases outside the gene matches. CDR3 nucleotide sequence: TGTGCCAGTAGTATGGGGGGAAGCGGGGGCAATGAGCAGTTCTTC. The encoded protein is CASSMGGSGGNEQFF.

The chain is built from TRBV5-1 and TRBJ2-5; D is uncertain. From germline, CDR1 is SGHRS and CDR2 YFSETQ. The ends were cut back, 0 bases at V and 1 base at J, with 7 bases in the middle. The CDR3 has 14 residues. Here the CDR3 DNA reads TGCGCCAGCAGCTTGGCCTACGTCCAAGAGACCCAGTACTTC. Translation: CASSLAYVQETQYF.

This clone was recorded once. The chain joins TRBV5-4 to TRBJ2-3; a possible D gene is TRBD2 (5 bases). Per germline, CDR1 SGHNT and CDR2 YYREEE (reference sequence). The germline V and J ends were trimmed by 4 bases and 3 bases, with 15 bases remaining between them. The length of the CDR3 is 15 residues. The CDR3 loop is CASSPPGMLTDTQYF. As DNA, the CDR3 is TGTGCCAGCAGCCCGCCGGGGATGCTGACAGATACGCAGTATTTT. Combining the CDR3 with reference TRBV5-4 and TRBJ2-3 gives the whole variable domain ETGVTQSPTHLIKTRGQQVTLRCSSQSGHNTVSWYQQALGQGPQFIFQYYREEENGRGNFPPRFSGLQFPNYSSELNVNALELDDSALYLCASSPPGMLTDTQYFGPGTRLTVL.

The chain recombines TRBV9 with TRBJ2-3, with 8 bases that match TRBD2. The CDR3 is 18 residues long. The V segment lost 3 bases and the J segment 3 bases; nucleotides outside the gene matches: 15. CDR1 SGDLS and CDR2 YYNGEE come from the germline V gene. This CDR3 is CASSANEERAGVTDTQYF. As DNA, the CDR3 is TGTGCCAGCAGCGCAAATGAGGAACGAGCGGGAGTTACAGATACGCAGTATTTT. Together with reference TRBV9 and TRBJ2-3, the CDR3 gives the full variable domain: DSGVTQTPKHLITATGQRVTLRCSPRSGDLSVYWYQQSLDQGLQFLIQYYNGEERAKGNILERFSAQQFPDLHSELNLSSLELGDSALYFCASSANEERAGVTDTQYFGPGTRLTVL.

V gene TRBV10-3 combines with J gene TRBJ2-7; 9 bases are a match to TRBD1. The CDR3 spans 18 residues. The junction had 23 bases not matched to a gene; V was cut back by 10 bases and J by 4 bases. Germline assignment: CDR1 ENHRY and CDR2 SYGVKD. CDR3 amino acids: CATDSAGQGNGGHYEQYF. The CDR3 DNA sequence: TGTGCCACCGATTCCGCAGGACAGGGGAATGGAGGCCATTACGAGCAGTACTTC.

This chain links TRBV5-1 with TRBJ1-2; possibly TRBD1 for D (6 bases). Germline values: CDR1 SGHRS, CDR2 YFSETQ. V shed 0 bases and J shed 3 bases, with 12 bases lying between them. There are 15 residues in the CDR3. The CDR3 here is CASSLGGGADYGYTF. The CDR3 region has the DNA TGCGCCAGCAGCTTGGGGGGGGGCGCGGACTATGGCTACACCTTC.

The DNA for the CDR3 is TGTGCCAGCAGCTTATTTTTGGCGGGAGAGACCCAGTACTTC. This sequence encodes CASSLFLAGETQYF. The rearrangement links TRBV7-2 to TRBJ2-5; a possible D gene is TRBD2 (5 bases). Trimming removed 2 bases from V and 4 bases from J, with 11 bases in between. Germline CDR1 reads SGHTA; CDR2 reads FQGNSA. CDR3 length equals 14 residues.

Remarks on this clone: Germline is not matched at one junction end, which may reflect a read error. The chain has TRBV9 and TRBJ2-7, with 8 bases that match TRBD1. In germline, CDR1 is SGDLS, CDR2 YYNGEE. The CDR3 consists of 16 residues. As DNA, the CDR3 is TGTGCCAGCAGCGTAGCATCGGCAGGGGGCGCGTACGAGCAATACTTC. It is translated as CASSVASAGGAYEQYF.